The rows below give T cell receptor beta chains drawn from one sample of a study of CD8+ T cells in alopecia areata. Assay used: immunoSEQ multiplex PCR; TCRdb lists only in-frame clones, some missing. The data show 120,000 to 150,000 clones, about three fifths seen once. Sequences were obtained from CD8+ T cells sorted from blood. The receptors stem from a human donor in good health. The CDR3 runs from the conserved cysteine through the conserved F or W. Each record gives: clone size, J gene, D gene, V gene, CDR3 DNA, CDR3 protein. The D gene is left open where the match is weak. Some rows have no size entry. The others give once, few or many, or a class for an expanded clone.

clone size: -; J gene: TRBJ2-1; D gene: -; V gene: TRBV6-5; CDR3 DNA: TGTGCCAGCACCTTCCGGGATGAGCAGTTCTTC; CDR3 protein: CASTFRDEQFF
clone size: -; J gene: TRBJ2-4; D gene: -; V gene: TRBV13; CDR3 DNA: TGTGCCAGCAGCACGATCCCCGGACAGAAGAACATTCAGTACTTC; CDR3 protein: CASSTIPGQKNIQYF
clone size: -; J gene: TRBJ1-2; D gene: -; V gene: TRBV28; CDR3 DNA: TGTGCCAGCAGTCACTTGGACAGCTATGGCTACACCTTC; CDR3 protein: CASSHLDSYGYTF
clone size: -; J gene: TRBJ2-2; D gene: -; V gene: TRBV29-1; CDR3 DNA: TGCAGCGCCTTAGACACCGCCACCGGGGAGCTGTTTTTT; CDR3 protein: CSALDTATGELFF
clone size: -; J gene: TRBJ2-7; D gene: TRBD2; V gene: TRBV9; CDR3 DNA: TGTGCCAGCAGCGTAACTAGCGAAGCCTACGAGCAGTACTTC; CDR3 protein: CASSVTSEAYEQYF
clone size: -; J gene: TRBJ2-6; D gene: -; V gene: TRBV29-1; CDR3 DNA: TGCAGCGTTGAAGTAGGGATCGGGGCCAACGTCCTGACTTTC; CDR3 protein: CSVEVGIGANVLTF
clone size: -; J gene: TRBJ2-5; D gene: TRBD2; V gene: TRBV29-1; CDR3 DNA: TGCAGCGTGGATAGACTAGCGGGAGTGGAAGAGACCCAGTACTTC; CDR3 protein: CSVDRLAGVEETQYF
clone size: -; J gene: TRBJ2-1; D gene: TRBD2; V gene: TRBV5-6; CDR3 DNA: TGTGCCAGCAGCCGGTGGGGAGGGCCGAATGAGCAGTTCTTC; CDR3 protein: CASSRWGGPNEQFF
clone size: once; J gene: TRBJ2-3; D gene: -; V gene: TRBV7-8; CDR3 DNA: TGTGCCAGCAGCTTAGGGCCAGATACGCAGTATTTT; CDR3 protein: CASSLGPDTQYF
clone size: few; J gene: TRBJ2-2; D gene: -; V gene: TRBV29-1; CDR3 DNA: TGCAGCGTGGAAACACTTTGGAAAGCCGGGGAGCTGTTTTTT; CDR3 protein: CSVETLWKAGELFF
clone size: -; J gene: TRBJ1-1; D gene: TRBD1; V gene: TRBV9; CDR3 DNA: TGTGCCAGCAGCGTAGACACAGGGGCTCTCAACACTGAAGCTTTCTTT; CDR3 protein: CASSVDTGALNTEAFF
clone size: -; J gene: TRBJ2-2; D gene: TRBD2; V gene: TRBV4-2; CDR3 DNA: TGTGCCAGTGGACTAGCGGTGAACACCGGGGAGCTGTTTTTT; CDR3 protein: CASGLAVNTGELFF
clone size: -; J gene: TRBJ1-5; D gene: -; V gene: TRBV18; CDR3 DNA: TGTGCCAGCTCACCAGTCTCTTCTCCGTCCCGGCGGCCCCAGCATTTT; CDR3 protein: CASSPVSSPSRRPQHF
clone size: -; J gene: TRBJ1-5; D gene: TRBD1; V gene: TRBV27; CDR3 DNA: TGTGCCAGCAGTCCGACAGGGGGATATAGCAATCAGCCCCAGCATTTT; CDR3 protein: CASSPTGGYSNQPQHF
clone size: -; J gene: TRBJ2-6; D gene: -; V gene: TRBV6-1; CDR3 DNA: TGTGCCAGCAGTGAAAATGGTGAGACCTCCAGGGTTGGGGCCAACGTCCTGACTTTC; CDR3 protein: CASSENGETSRVGANVLTF
clone size: -; J gene: TRBJ2-7; D gene: TRBD1; V gene: TRBV19; CDR3 DNA: TGTGCCAGTAGTGCGACAGGGGTCGCCTACGAGCAGTACTTC; CDR3 protein: CASSATGVAYEQYF
clone size: few; J gene: TRBJ2-1; D gene: -; V gene: TRBV30; CDR3 DNA: TGTGCCTGTCACCTCCTAGGGGAGCAGTTCTTC; CDR3 protein: CACHLLGEQFF
clone size: -; J gene: TRBJ2-7; D gene: TRBD1; V gene: TRBV10-3; CDR3 DNA: TGTGCCATCAGGCGACAGGGGCCCTACGAGCAGTACTTC; CDR3 protein: CAIRRQGPYEQYF
clone size: -; J gene: TRBJ2-1; D gene: -; V gene: TRBV15; CDR3 DNA: TGTGCCACCAGCTCCCGGGGATACGGGAGCTCCTACAATGAGCAGTTCTTC; CDR3 protein: CATSSRGYGSSYNEQFF
clone size: few; J gene: TRBJ2-1; D gene: -; V gene: TRBV5-6; CDR3 DNA: TGTGCCAGCAAGGCCGGTATAGTAGGAGGTGAGCAGTTCTTC; CDR3 protein: CASKAGIVGGEQFF
clone size: -; J gene: TRBJ2-7; D gene: TRBD1; V gene: TRBV6-6; CDR3 DNA: TGTGCCAGCAGTTATCAGGGGGCCCGTCGGAGGCAGTACTTC; CDR3 protein: CASSYQGARRRQYF
clone size: -; J gene: TRBJ2-2; D gene: -; V gene: TRBV5-1; CDR3 DNA: TGCGCCAGCAGCCTGCGGAGCGGCTTTACCGGGGAGCTGTTTTTT; CDR3 protein: CASSLRSGFTGELFF
clone size: -; J gene: TRBJ1-1; D gene: -; V gene: TRBV11-2; CDR3 DNA: TGTGCCAGCAGCTCGATGGAGGGTCTGGGGGAAGCTTTCTTT; CDR3 protein: CASSSMEGLGEAFF
clone size: -; J gene: TRBJ2-7; D gene: -; V gene: TRBV28; CDR3 DNA: TGTGCCAGCAGTTTAACCCGTGGGATCAAACATTCAGGCTACGAGCAGTACTTC; CDR3 protein: CASSLTRGIKHSGYEQYF
clone size: -; J gene: TRBJ2-1; D gene: -; V gene: TRBV2; CDR3 DNA: TGTGCCAGCGTTGCACGGGAAGATGAGCACAATGAGCAGTTCTTC; CDR3 protein: CASVAREDEHNEQFF
clone size: few; J gene: TRBJ2-7; D gene: TRBD1; V gene: TRBV19; CDR3 DNA: TGTGCCAGTAGCCCAGGGGGCTATCTCTACGAGCAGTACTTC; CDR3 protein: CASSPGGYLYEQYF
clone size: -; J gene: TRBJ2-1; D gene: -; V gene: TRBV5-6; CDR3 DNA: TGTGCCAGCAGCTTGGGAGGATTTGGCAATGAGCAGTTCTTC; CDR3 protein: CASSLGGFGNEQFF